This T cell receptor (beta chain) emerged from a study of CD8 T cells in Susac syndrome. RNA, at about 0.5 to 1 ug, was reverse transcribed with random hexamers. Amplification of the TCR beta CDR3 was carried out by immunoSEQ multiplex PCR, which spanned a total of 54 Vbeta and 13 Jbeta segments. TCRdb recomputed calls from the immunoSEQ multiplex PCR reads with MiXCR, one row per CDR3 protein. The sample has roughly 80,000 distinct CDR3 sequences; roughly 90% are singletons. Comments on this clonotype: Its target is unknown.

Study-wide results and caveats: The study admitted that it had a relatively small number of individuals in its TCR sequencing and HLA analysis.

Germline V CDR1 and CDR2: MNHEY, SMNVEV (reference sequence). The junction had 6 bases not matched to a gene; V was cut back by 3 bases and J by 5 bases. This CDR3 is built from 15 residues. CD8+ and CD4+ T cells taken from blood had their TCR beta sequenced. TEMRA cells were FACS-enriched and CD8+ and CD4+ T cells negatively isolated. The sequencing sample was made of CD8+ T cells from PBMCs. The rearrangement links TRBV27 to TRBJ2-3; 9 bases are shared with TRBD1. This receptor was identified in a human donor with multiple sclerosis. DNA of the CDR3: TGTGCCAGCAGTTTTACAGGGGGCGCGGGAGATACGCAGTATTTT. This codes for CASSFTGGAGDTQYF.